The 24 T cell receptor beta chains given below trace back to one sample, sequenced in a study of blood T cell repertoires in COVID-19. Generated by immunoSEQ multiplex PCR, the TCRdb table keeps only in-frame clones and is missing some. The sample has roughly 73,000 clones; roughly 80% are singletons. The specimen sequenced was peripheral blood. All receptors derive from a woman aged 60-75 years with acute or convalescent COVID-19.

This clone was observed once. The V call is TRBV19, the J call TRBJ1-2; the D gene is possibly TRBD1 (5 bases). Germline CDR1 reads LNHDA; CDR2 reads SQIVND (reference sequence). The CDR3 runs 12 residues. Trimming shortened V by 4 bases and J by 6 bases, and 9 bases separated the two germline ends. CDR3 nucleotides: TGTGCCAGTAGTACCCAGGGCCATGGCTACACCTTC. It encodes CASSTQGHGYTF. The variable domain in full, with the rest retrieved from reference TRBV19 and TRBJ1-2, is DGGITQSPKYLFRKEGQNVTLSCEQNLNHDAMYWYRQDPGQGLRLIYYSQIVNDFQKGDIAEGYSVSREKKESFPLTVTSAQKNPTAFYLCASSTQGHGYTFGSGTRLTVV.

The rearrangement links TRBV5-5 to TRBJ1-1; no firm D call. Trimming shortened V by 1 base and J by 5 bases, and 12 bases separated the two germline ends. Germline CDR1 and CDR2: SGHKS and YYEKEE (reference sequence). The CDR3 length is 14 residues. The CDR3 loop reads CASSLIAGGTEAFF. CDR3 DNA sequence: TGTGCCAGCAGCTTGATTGCGGGAGGGACTGAAGCTTTCTTT.

V gene TRBV12-3 or TRBV12-4 combines with J gene TRBJ1-1; 7 positions match TRBD1. The V gene end was trimmed by 6 bases and the J gene end by 8 bases; junction bases not matched to a gene: 9. The CDR3 is 13 residues long. As DNA, the CDR3 is TGTGCCAGCAGCCTCAGGGGGATGGGAGAAGCTTTCTTT. This sequence encodes CASSLRGMGEAFF.

This rearrangement joins TRBV6-5 to TRBJ2-4, with no clear D. From germline, CDR1 is MNHEY and CDR2 SVGAGI. V shed 5 bases and J shed 7 bases, with 15 bases lying between them. CDR3 length: 14 residues. CDR3 region: CASSRGYGGNIQYF. DNA of the CDR3: TGTGCCAGCAGTCGAGGCTATGGTGGCAACATTCAGTACTTC.

J is TRBJ1-4 and V is TRBV11-2; no firm D call. Per the germline V gene, CDR1 is SGHAT and CDR2 is FQNNGV. V shed 1 base and J shed 7 bases, with 7 bases lying between them. The CDR3 extends over 13 amino acids. The CDR3 spells CASSLGGSEKLFF. As DNA, the CDR3 is TGTGCCAGCAGCTTAGGAGGATCTGAAAAACTGTTTTTT.

The chain joins TRBV6-4 to TRBJ1-5; D gene uncertain. This CDR3 is 15 amino acids long. V lost 4 bases to trimming and J lost 1 base, with 11 bases between them. CDR1 and CDR2 from the germline V gene are MRHNA and SNTAGT. The CDR3 bases are TGTGCCAGCAGTGTAACTTCCATGAGCAATCAGCCCCAGCATTTT. Its translation is CASSVTSMSNQPQHF.

This clone showed up just a few times. The J gene is TRBJ1-1, the V gene TRBV18, with D possibly being TRBD1 (5 bases). Germline V lookup: CDR1 KGHSH, CDR2 LQKENI. With 8 bases removed from V and 4 bases from J, the gap between germline ends came to 14 bases. The CDR3 spans 13 residues. CDR3 sequence (DNA): TGTGCCAGCCGGACTACGGGGGGCACTGAAGCTTTCTTT. Encoded protein: CASRTTGGTEAFF.

This chain joins TRBV5-1 and TRBJ2-2; 7 nucleotides agree with TRBD1. The trim removed 2 bases at V and 3 bases at J, leaving 4 bases unmatched. Germline CDR1 and CDR2: SGHRS and YFSETQ. The CDR3 totals 15 residues. The CDR3 is CASSFGDSDTGELFF. As DNA, the CDR3 is TGCGCCAGCAGCTTCGGGGACAGCGACACCGGGGAGCTGTTTTTT.

The V and J genes are TRBV18 and TRBJ2-7; D call uncertain. CDR3 size: 14 residues. The V gene's germline CDR1 is KGHSH and CDR2 LQKENI. The V and J ends lost 2 bases and 3 bases respectively, with 11 bases between them. The CDR3 spells CASSPAGSLYEQYF. The CDR3 region has the DNA TGTGCCAGCTCACCAGCAGGTTCCCTCTACGAGCAGTACTTC.

The chain employs TRBV6-1 and TRBJ1-1; TRBD1 matches 8 bases. The CDR3 loop spans 12 amino acids. CDR1 and CDR2 from the germline V gene are MNHNS and SASEGT. V shed 2 bases and J 8 bases; nucleotides not matched to a gene: 1. The CDR3 loop reads CASSEWTGEAFF. CDR3 in DNA: TGTGCCAGCAGTGAATGGACAGGGGAAGCTTTCTTT.

The chain carries TRBV29-1 and TRBJ1-1; a possible D gene is TRBD1 (6 bases). Germline V gene lookup returns CDR1 SQVTM and CDR2 ANQGSEA. The CDR3 contains 11 residues. V gave up 4 bases and J gave up 7 bases, with 10 bases separating them. The DNA of the CDR3 is TGCAGCGTTGCCAGAGGGGGTGAAGCTTTCTTT. It specifies CSVARGGEAFF.

V usage is TRBV6-1 and J usage is TRBJ1-5; D not resolved. Trimming pared 1 base from V and 4 bases from J, leaving 11 bases between. Germline-derived CDR1 and CDR2 are MNHNS and SASEGT. The CDR3 is 15 residues long. The CDR3 DNA follows: TGTGCCAGCAGTGAAGGAATGGCAGATAATCAGCCCCAGCATTTT. It encodes CASSEGMADNQPQHF.

In this sample, this clone turned up once. This chain links TRBV7-8 with TRBJ2-1, with D possibly matching TRBD2 (6 bases). CDR1 is SGHVS, CDR2 FQNEAQ, per germline. The V and J ends lost 2 bases and 7 bases respectively, with 15 bases between them. The CDR3 is 15 amino acids. The CDR3 loop is CASSLSLSGVNEQFF. CDR3 DNA: TGTGCCAGCAGCTTAAGTTTATCGGGAGTGAATGAGCAGTTCTTC.

This clone was seen just once. V gene TRBV7-2 combines with J gene TRBJ2-2, with 9 bases fitting TRBD1. The ends lost 3 bases at V and 6 bases at J; junction bases unmatched: 5. The CDR3 has 15 amino acids. Germline assignment: CDR1 SGHTA and CDR2 FQGNSA. CDR3 bases: TGTGCCAGCAGCTTGGGACAGGGAAAAGCCGGGGAGCTGTTTTTT. It codes for CASSLGQGKAGELFF.

The CDR3 is CASSDQGAVNTEAFF. The CDR3 region has the DNA TGTGCCAGCAGTGATCAGGGGGCGGTGAACACTGAAGCTTTCTTT. The J gene is TRBJ1-1, the V gene TRBV6-1, with TRBD1 matching 8 bases. Looked up from germline, CDR1 is MNHNS and CDR2 is SASEGT. This CDR3 has 15 residues. Trimming at V came to 3 bases and at J to 0 bases, leaving 3 bases not matched to a gene.

This rearrangement joins TRBV29-1 to TRBJ1-3, with 9 bases matching TRBD1. The CDR3 is 13 amino acids. The junction had 7 bases not matched to a gene; V was cut back by 6 bases and J by 7 bases. The germline gives CDR1 SQVTM, CDR2 ANQGSEA. The CDR3: CSVGDRVTNTIYF. Written as DNA, the CDR3 is TGCAGCGTGGGGGACAGGGTAACGAACACCATATATTTT.

J is TRBJ1-4 and V is TRBV19, with D tentatively TRBD1 (6 bases). This CDR3 has 18 amino acids. Trimming cost V 2 bases and J 4 bases, with 20 bases left between them. Germline loops: CDR1 LNHDA, CDR2 SQIVND (reference sequence). The CDR3 sequence is CASSIYWPSDRFNEKLFF. The CDR3 DNA follows: TGTGCCAGTAGTATATATTGGCCTTCGGACAGATTTAATGAAAAACTGTTTTTT.

The genes are TRBV9 and TRBJ2-1, with a weak D call TRBD2 (6 bases). The CDR3 is 11 amino acids. Trimming left V 7 bases short and J 9 bases short, with 11 bases between. Germline V gives CDR1 SGDLS, CDR2 YYNGEE. CDR3 sequence reads: CASAGMGEQFF. CDR3 sequence (DNA): TGTGCCAGCGCGGGAATGGGTGAGCAGTTCTTC. The variable domain in full, completed from reference TRBV9 and TRBJ2-1, reads DSGVTQTPKHLITATGQRVTLRCSPRSGDLSVYWYQQSLDQGLQFLIQYYNGEERAKGNILERFSAQQFPDLHSELNLSSLELGDSALYFCASAGMGEQFFGPGTRLTVL.

The chain couples TRBV14 to TRBJ1-1; D not resolved. With 4 bases removed from V and 1 base from J, the gap between germline ends came to 7 bases. Germline V gene lookup returns CDR1 SGHDN and CDR2 FVKESK. The CDR3 consists of 13 residues. The CDR3 region is CASSLNWNTEAFF. CDR3 nucleotide sequence: TGTGCCAGCAGCCTGAACTGGAACACTGAAGCTTTCTTT.

The V call is TRBV12-3 or TRBV12-4, the J call TRBJ2-1; the D is unclear. The CDR3 spans 11 residues. V lost 6 bases and J lost 7, with 7 bases in between. The DNA for the CDR3 is TGTGCCAGCAGCGTCGGGAATGAGCAGTTCTTC. Translating it yields CASSVGNEQFF.

The chain employs TRBV7-9 and TRBJ2-7; maybe TRBD1 (5 bases). The germline V gene encodes CDR1 SEHNR and CDR2 FQNEAQ (reference sequence). Trimming removed 2 bases at V and 0 bases at J, with 14 bases between. This CDR3 is built from 16 residues. CDR3 coding DNA: TGTGCCAGCAGCTTAATGTCAACAGGAAGCTCCTACGAGCAGTACTTC. Its translation is CASSLMSTGSSYEQYF. Variable domain in full (rest from reference TRBV7-9 and TRBJ2-7): DTGVSQNPRHKITKRGQNVTFRCDPISEHNRLYWYRQTLGQGPEFLTYFQNEAQLEKSRLLSDRFSAERPKGSFSTLEIQRTEQGDSAMYLCASSLMSTGSSYEQYFGPGTRLTVT.

Only a few counts were recorded for this clone. The J gene is TRBJ1-1, the V gene TRBV27; D ambiguous. The CDR3 loop spans 16 amino acids. Trimming removed 2 bases at V and 7 bases at J, with 20 bases between. Germline V CDR1 and CDR2: MNHEY, SMNVEV (reference sequence). This CDR3 is CASSLVFGSSGGEAFF. In nucleotides, the CDR3 is TGTGCCAGCAGTTTAGTCTTTGGGAGTTCCGGAGGTGAAGCTTTCTTT.

This clone has just a few counts. At one boundary the junction diverges from the germline segment, which might be a read error. The chain couples TRBV28 to TRBJ1-2; D is unresolved. The CDR3 length is 13 residues. Germline CDR1 MDHEN, CDR2 SYDVKM. The CDR3 spells CASSLSELYGYTF. The DNA of the CDR3 is TGTGCCAGCAGCTTATCCGAACTCTATGGCTACACCTTC.

This chain connects TRBV5-1 to TRBJ1-6; D is undetermined. This CDR3 region has 15 residues. Trimming shortened V by 0 bases and J by 9 bases, and 13 bases separated the two germline ends. Germline assignment: CDR1 SGHRS and CDR2 YFSETQ. This CDR3 is CASSLDGESSSPLHF. The CDR3 coding sequence is TGCGCCAGCAGCTTGGACGGGGAATCTTCTTCACCCCTCCACTTT.